This TCR beta chain was observed in a study of blood T cells in healthy people across ages. A second PCR of 7 to 11 cycles used a sample-barcoded 5' primer and a J-beta primer mix. TCRdb re-analysed the 5' RACE reads in MiXCR, keeping a single row per CDR3 protein. The table includes about 1.4 million distinct CDR3 sequences, approximately 59% detected once. Study outcomes and limitations: Long-lived and aged donors differed, with more naive CD4+ cells and higher diversity in the long-lived. Diversity of TCR beta per million T cells declined in a roughly linear way with age. Unsorted PBMC material precluded a definitive naive versus antigen-experienced comparison.

This clonotype occurred a few times. Its specificity is unknown. Sample: blood. This clonotype originated in a man aged 18-30 years in good health.

CDR3 bases: TGTGCCAGCGGGACTAGCGGGGGATCGGAGCAGTTCTTC. It translates to CASGTSGGSEQFF. The chain has TRBV12-3 or TRBV12-4 and TRBJ2-1; 14 bases line up with TRBD2. Trimming removed 8 bases from V and 10 bases from J; junction bases left unmatched: 4. The length of the CDR3 is 13 residues.